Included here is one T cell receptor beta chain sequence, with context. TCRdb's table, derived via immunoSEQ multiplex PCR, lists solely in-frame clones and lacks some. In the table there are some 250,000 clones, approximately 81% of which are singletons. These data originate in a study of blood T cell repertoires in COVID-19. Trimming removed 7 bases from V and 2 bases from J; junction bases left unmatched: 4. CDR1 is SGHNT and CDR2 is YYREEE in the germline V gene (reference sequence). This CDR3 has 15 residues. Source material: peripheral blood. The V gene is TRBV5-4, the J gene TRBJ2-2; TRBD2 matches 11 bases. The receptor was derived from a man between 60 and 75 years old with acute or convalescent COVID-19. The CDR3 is CASSSGGTNTGELFF. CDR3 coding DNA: TGTGCCAGCTCTAGCGGGGGGACTAACACCGGGGAGCTGTTTTTT.